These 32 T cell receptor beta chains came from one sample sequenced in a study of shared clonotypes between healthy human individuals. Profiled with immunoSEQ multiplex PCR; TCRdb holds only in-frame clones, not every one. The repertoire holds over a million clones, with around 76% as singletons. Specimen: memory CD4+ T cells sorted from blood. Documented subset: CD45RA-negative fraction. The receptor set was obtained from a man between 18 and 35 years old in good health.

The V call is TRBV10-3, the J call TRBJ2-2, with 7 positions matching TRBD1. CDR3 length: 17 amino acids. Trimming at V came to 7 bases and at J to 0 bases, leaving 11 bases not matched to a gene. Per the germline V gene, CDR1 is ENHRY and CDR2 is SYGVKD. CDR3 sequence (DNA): TGTGCCATCACCCCCGGCCGGGACAGCGCGAACACCGGGGAGCTGTTTTTT. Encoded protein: CAITPGRDSANTGELFF.

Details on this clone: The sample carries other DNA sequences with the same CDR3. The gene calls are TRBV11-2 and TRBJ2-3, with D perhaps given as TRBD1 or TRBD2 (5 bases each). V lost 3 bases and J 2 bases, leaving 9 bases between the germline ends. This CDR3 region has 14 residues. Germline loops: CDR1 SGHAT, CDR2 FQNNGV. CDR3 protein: CASSFEGNTDTQYF. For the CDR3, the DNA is TGTGCCAGCAGCTTTGAGGGGAACACAGATACGCAGTATTTT.

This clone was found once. Here the CDR3 reads CASSQQGITEAFF. The DNA of the CDR3 is TGTGCCAGCAGCCAACAGGGGATCACTGAAGCTTTCTTT. The rearrangement joins TRBV2 to TRBJ1-1; 7 nucleotides line up with TRBD1. The J segment lost 4 bases and the V segment lost 6 bases, leaving 5 bases of the junction unmatched. This CDR3 is 13 amino acids long. Germline loops: CDR1 SNHLY, CDR2 FYNNEI.

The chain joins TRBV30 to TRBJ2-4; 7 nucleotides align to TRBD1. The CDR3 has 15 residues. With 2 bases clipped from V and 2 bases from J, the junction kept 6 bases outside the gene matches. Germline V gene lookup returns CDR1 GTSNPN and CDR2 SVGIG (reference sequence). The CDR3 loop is CAWSQVQGSKNIQYF. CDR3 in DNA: TGTGCCTGGAGTCAAGTACAGGGGTCCAAAAACATTCAGTACTTC.

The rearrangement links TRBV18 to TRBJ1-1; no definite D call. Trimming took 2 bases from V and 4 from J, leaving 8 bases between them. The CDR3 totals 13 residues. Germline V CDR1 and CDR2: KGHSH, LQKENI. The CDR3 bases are TGTGCCAGCTCACCAGAGCGGGGCACTGAAGCTTTCTTT. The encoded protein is CASSPERGTEAFF.

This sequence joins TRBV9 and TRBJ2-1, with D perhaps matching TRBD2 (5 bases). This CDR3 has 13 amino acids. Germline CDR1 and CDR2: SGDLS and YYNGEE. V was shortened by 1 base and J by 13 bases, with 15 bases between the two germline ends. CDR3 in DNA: TGTGCCAGCAGCGTACGTAGCGAAGGTGAACAGTTCTTC. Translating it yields CASSVRSEGEQFF. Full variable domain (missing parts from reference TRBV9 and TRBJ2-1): DSGVTQTPKHLITATGQRVTLRCSPRSGDLSVYWYQQSLDQGLQFLIQYYNGEERAKGNILERFSAQQFPDLHSELNLSSLELGDSALYFCASSVRSEGEQFFGPGTRLTVL.

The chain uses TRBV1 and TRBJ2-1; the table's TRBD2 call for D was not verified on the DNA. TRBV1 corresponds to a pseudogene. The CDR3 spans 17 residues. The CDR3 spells CTSSQVKSSGNSDEQFF. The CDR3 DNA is TGCACCAGCAGCCAAGTTAAGTCTAGCGGGAACTCGGATGAGCAGTTCTTC.

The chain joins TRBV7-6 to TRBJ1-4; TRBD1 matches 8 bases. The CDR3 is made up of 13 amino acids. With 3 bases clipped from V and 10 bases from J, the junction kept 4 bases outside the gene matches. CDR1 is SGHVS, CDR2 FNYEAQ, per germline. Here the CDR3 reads CASSFQGAGKLFF. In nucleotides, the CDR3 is TGTGCCAGCAGCTTCCAGGGGGCTGGAAAACTGTTTTTT.

CDR3: CASSPPVDRAYEQYF. The CDR3 DNA is TGTGCCAGCAGCCCTCCCGTGGACAGGGCCTACGAGCAGTACTTC. The genes are TRBV11-2 and TRBJ2-7, with TRBD1 matching 8 bases. Germline V gene sequence: CDR1 SGHAT, CDR2 FQNNGV. The CDR3 has 15 amino acids. The V segment lost 5 bases and the J segment 2 bases; nucleotides outside the gene matches: 8.

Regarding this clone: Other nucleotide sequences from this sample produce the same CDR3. The CDR3 bases are TGTGCCAGCAGCGTAGCCCCTAGCGGGAGGGGGACCGGGGAGCTGTTTTTT. It translates to CASSVAPSGRGTGELFF. The chain employs TRBV9 and TRBJ2-2, with 12 bases aligning to TRBD2. The CDR3 contains 17 residues. Trimming at V came to 0 bases and at J to 5 bases, leaving 5 bases not matched to a gene. CDR1 and CDR2 from the germline V gene are SGDLS and YYNGEE. Supplemented by reference TRBV9 and TRBJ2-2, the full variable domain reads DSGVTQTPKHLITATGQRVTLRCSPRSGDLSVYWYQQSLDQGLQFLIQYYNGEERAKGNILERFSAQQFPDLHSELNLSSLELGDSALYFCASSVAPSGRGTGELFFGEGSRLTVL.

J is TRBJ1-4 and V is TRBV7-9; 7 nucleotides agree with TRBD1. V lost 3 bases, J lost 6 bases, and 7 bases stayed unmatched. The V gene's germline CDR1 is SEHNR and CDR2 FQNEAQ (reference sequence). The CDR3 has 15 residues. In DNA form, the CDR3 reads TGTGCCAGCAGCTTGGGGACAGCAGCCGATGAAAAACTGTTTTTT. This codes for CASSLGTAADEKLFF.

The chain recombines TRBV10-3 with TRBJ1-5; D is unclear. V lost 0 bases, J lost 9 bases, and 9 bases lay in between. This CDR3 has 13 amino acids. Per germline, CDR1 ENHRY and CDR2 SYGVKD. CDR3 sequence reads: CAISESQERPQHF. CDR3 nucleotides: TGTGCCATCAGTGAGTCCCAGGAGCGGCCCCAGCATTTT.

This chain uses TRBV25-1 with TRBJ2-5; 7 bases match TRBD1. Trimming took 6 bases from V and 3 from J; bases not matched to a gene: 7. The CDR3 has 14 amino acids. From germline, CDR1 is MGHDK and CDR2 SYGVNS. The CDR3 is CASRLGTEKETQYF. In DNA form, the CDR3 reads TGTGCCAGCAGGCTTGGGACAGAAAAAGAGACCCAGTACTTC.

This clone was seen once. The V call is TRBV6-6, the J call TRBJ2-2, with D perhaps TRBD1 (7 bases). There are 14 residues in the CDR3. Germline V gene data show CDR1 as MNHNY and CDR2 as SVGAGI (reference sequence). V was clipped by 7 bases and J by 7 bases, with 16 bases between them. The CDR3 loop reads CASNNGGGHGELFF. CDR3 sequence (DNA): TGTGCCAGCAACAATGGAGGGGGCCACGGGGAGCTGTTTTTT.

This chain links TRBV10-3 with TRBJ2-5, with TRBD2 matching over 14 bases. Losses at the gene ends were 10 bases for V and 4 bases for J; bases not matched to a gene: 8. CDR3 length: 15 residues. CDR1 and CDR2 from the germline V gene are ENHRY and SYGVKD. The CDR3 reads CATSSGLAGAETQYF. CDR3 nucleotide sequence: TGTGCCACCTCCTCGGGACTAGCGGGGGCAGAGACCCAGTACTTC.

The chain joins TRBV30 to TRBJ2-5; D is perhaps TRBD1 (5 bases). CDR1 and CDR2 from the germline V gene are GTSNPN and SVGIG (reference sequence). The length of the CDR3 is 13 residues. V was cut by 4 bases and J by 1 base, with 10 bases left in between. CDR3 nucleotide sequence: TGTGCCTGGACAGGCAGGGCCCAAGAGACCCAGTACTTC. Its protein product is CAWTGRAQETQYF.

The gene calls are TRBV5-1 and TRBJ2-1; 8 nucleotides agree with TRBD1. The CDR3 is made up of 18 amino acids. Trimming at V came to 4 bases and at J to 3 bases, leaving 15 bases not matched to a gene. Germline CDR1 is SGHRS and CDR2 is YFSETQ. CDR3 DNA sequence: TGCGCCAGCAGCCCAGACAGGGGACGCCGTGAAGTCTACAATGAGCAGTTCTTC. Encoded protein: CASSPDRGRREVYNEQFF.

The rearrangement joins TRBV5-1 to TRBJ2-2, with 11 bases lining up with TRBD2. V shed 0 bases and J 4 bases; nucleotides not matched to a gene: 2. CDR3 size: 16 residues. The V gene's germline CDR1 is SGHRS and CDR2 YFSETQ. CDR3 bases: TGCGCCAGCAGCTTGGGACTAGCGGGGACCACCGGGGAGCTGTTTTTT. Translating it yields CASSLGLAGTTGELFF.

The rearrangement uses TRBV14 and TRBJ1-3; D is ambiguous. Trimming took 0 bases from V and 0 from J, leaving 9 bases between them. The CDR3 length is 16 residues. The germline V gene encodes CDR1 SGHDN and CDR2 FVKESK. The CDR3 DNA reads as TGTGCCAGCAGCCAAGATCCCTGGAACTCTGGAAACACCATATATTTT. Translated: CASSQDPWNSGNTIYF.

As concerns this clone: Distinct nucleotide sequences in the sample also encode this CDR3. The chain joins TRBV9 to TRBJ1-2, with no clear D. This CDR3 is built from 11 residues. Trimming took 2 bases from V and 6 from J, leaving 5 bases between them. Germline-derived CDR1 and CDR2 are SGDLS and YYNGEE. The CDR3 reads CASSVVDGYTF. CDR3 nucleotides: TGTGCCAGCAGCGTCGTAGATGGCTACACCTTC.

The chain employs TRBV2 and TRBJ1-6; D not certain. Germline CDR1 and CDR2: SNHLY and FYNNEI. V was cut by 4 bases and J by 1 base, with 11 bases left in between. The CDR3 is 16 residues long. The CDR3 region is CASSVPSGSYNSPLHF. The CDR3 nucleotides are TGTGCCAGCAGTGTACCCTCGGGGTCCTATAATTCACCCCTCCACTTT. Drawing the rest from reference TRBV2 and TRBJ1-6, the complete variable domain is EPEVTQTPSHQVTQMGQEVILRCVPISNHLYFYWYRQILGQKVEFLVSFYNNEISEKSEIFDDQFSVERPDGSNFTLKIRSTKLEDSAMYFCASSVPSGSYNSPLHFGNGTRLTVT.

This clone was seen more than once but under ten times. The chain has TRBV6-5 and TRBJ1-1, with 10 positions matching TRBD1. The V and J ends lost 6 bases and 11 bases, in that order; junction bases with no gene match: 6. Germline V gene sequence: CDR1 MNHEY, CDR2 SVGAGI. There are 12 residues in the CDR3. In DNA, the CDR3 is TGTGCCAGCAGAGCGACAGGGGGCTGGGCTTTCTTT. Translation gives CASRATGGWAFF.

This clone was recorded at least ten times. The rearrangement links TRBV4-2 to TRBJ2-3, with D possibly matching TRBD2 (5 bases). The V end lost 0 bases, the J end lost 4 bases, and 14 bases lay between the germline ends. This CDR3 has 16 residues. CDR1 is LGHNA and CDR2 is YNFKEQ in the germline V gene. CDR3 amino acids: CASSQDGRGPSDTQYF. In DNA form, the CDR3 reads TGTGCCAGCAGCCAAGACGGCCGCGGGCCATCAGATACGCAGTATTTT.

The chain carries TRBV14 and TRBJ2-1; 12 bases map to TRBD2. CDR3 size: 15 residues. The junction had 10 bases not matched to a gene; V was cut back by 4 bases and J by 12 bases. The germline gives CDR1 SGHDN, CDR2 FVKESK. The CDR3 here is CASSRRSTSGGSQFF. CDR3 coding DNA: TGTGCCAGCAGCCGACGGTCGACTAGCGGGGGCTCGCAGTTCTTC.

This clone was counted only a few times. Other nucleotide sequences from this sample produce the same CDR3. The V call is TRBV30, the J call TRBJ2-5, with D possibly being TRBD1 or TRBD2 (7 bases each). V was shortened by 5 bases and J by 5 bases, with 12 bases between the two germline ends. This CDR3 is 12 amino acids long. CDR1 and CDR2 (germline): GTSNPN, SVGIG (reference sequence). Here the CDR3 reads CAWGGGGETQYF. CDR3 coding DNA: TGTGCCTGGGGGGGAGGGGGCGAGACCCAGTACTTC.

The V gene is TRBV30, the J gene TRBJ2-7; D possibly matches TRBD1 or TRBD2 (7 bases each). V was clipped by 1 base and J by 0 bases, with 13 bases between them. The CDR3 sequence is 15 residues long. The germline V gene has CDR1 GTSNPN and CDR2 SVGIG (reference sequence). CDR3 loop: CAWSEGGTASYEQYF. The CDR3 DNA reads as TGTGCCTGGAGTGAGGGGGGGACAGCCTCCTACGAGCAGTACTTC. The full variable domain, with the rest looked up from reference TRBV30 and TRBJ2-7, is SQTIHQWPATLVQPVGSPLSLECTVEGTSNPNLYWYRQAAGRGLQLLFYSVGIGQISSEVPQNLSASRPQDRQFILSSKKLLLSDSGFYLCAWSEGGTASYEQYFGPGTRLTVT.

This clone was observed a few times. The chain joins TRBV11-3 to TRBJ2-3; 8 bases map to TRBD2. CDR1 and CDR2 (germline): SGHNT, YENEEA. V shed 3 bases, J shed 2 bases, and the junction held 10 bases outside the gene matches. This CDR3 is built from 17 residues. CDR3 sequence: CASSFGVAGRATDTQYF. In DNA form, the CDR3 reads TGTGCCAGCAGCTTTGGTGTAGCGGGAAGGGCCACAGATACGCAGTATTTT. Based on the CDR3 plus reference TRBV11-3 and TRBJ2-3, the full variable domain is EAGVVQSPRYKIIEKKQPVAFWCNPISGHNTLYWYLQNLGQGPELLIRYENEEAVDDSQLPKDRFSAERLKGVDSTLKIQPAELGDSAVYLCASSFGVAGRATDTQYFGPGTRLTVL.

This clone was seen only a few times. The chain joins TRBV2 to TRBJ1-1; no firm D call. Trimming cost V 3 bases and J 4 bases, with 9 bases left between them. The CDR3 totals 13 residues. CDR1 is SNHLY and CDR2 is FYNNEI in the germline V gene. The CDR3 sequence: CASSEGSSTEAFF. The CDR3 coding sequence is TGTGCCAGCAGTGAGGGGAGTTCCACTGAAGCTTTCTTT.

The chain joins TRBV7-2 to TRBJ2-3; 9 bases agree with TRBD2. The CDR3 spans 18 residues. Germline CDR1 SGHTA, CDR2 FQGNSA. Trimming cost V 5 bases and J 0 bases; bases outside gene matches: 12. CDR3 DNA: TGTGCCAGCAGCCCTAAAGTGACTAGCGGCACCAGCACAGATACGCAGTATTTT. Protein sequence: CASSPKVTSGTSTDTQYF.

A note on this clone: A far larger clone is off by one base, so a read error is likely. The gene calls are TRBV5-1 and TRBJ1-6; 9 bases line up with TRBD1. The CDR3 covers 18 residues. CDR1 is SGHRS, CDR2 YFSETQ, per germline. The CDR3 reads CAGSAGQGRSSYNSPLHF. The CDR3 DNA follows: TGCGCCGGCAGCGCTGGACAGGGGCGAAGCTCCTATAATTCACCCCTCCACTTT.

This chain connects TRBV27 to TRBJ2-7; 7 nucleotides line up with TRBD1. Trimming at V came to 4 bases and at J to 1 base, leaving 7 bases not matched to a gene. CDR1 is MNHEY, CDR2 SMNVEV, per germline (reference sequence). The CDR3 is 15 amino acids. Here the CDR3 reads CASSSDRQNSYEQYF. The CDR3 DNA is TGTGCCAGCAGTTCGGACAGGCAGAATTCCTACGAGCAGTACTTC.

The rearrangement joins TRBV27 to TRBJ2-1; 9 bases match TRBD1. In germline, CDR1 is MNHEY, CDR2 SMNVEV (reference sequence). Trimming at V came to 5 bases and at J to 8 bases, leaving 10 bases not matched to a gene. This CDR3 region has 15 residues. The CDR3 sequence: CASSLQGAQPHEQFF. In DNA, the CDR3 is TGTGCCAGCAGTCTACAGGGGGCTCAGCCCCATGAGCAGTTCTTC.